The 8 T cell receptor beta chains in this list originate from one sample, sequenced in a study of cytomegalovirus exposure and HLA in healthy donors. With 60 Vbeta and 13 Jbeta primers, the PCR was carried out. Measured with immunoSEQ multiplex PCR; TCRdb has only the in-frame clones, and not every one. Counted here are some 120,000 clones, around 10% occurring once; the ten biggest clones make up 2.5% to 3.5%. The source material was PBMCs. These receptors all come from a man between 25 and 39 years old in good health and CMV-seronegative.

The sample holds a few counts of this clone. This chain joins TRBV28 and TRBJ2-1, with 14 bases fitting TRBD2. Per the germline V gene, CDR1 is MDHEN and CDR2 is SYDVKM. V trimming: 3 bases; J trimming: 10 bases; junction bases outside the gene matches: 8. The CDR3 length is 16 residues. The CDR3 bases are TGTGCCAGCAGTTTTCCAGGACTAGCGGGGGGCGGCGAGCAGTTCTTC. This translates into CASSFPGLAGGGEQFF.

The chain joins TRBV30 to TRBJ1-3, with D possibly matching TRBD1 (6 bases). Trimming took 2 bases from V and 0 from J, leaving 14 bases between them. Per germline, CDR1 GTSNPN and CDR2 SVGIG (reference sequence). This CDR3 comprises 16 residues. CDR3 sequence (DNA): TGTGCCTGGAGTCCCCCCGGACAGCTCTCTGGAAACACCATATATTTT. Encoded protein: CAWSPPGQLSGNTIYF.

A few counts support this clone. The chain recombines TRBV4-3 with TRBJ2-3; possibly TRBD1 for D (6 bases). This CDR3 has 14 amino acids. Trimming took 3 bases from V and 4 from J, leaving 11 bases between them. Per the germline V gene, CDR1 is LGHNA and CDR2 is YSLEER. The CDR3 nucleotides read TGCGCCAGCAGCCAGCTAACAGGGCCAGATACGCAGTATTTT. Translation gives CASSQLTGPDTQYF.

In this sample, this clone turned up a few times. The rearrangement joins TRBV4-3 to TRBJ2-5; D may be TRBD1 (5 bases). The germline V gene encodes CDR1 LGHNA and CDR2 YSLEER. This CDR3 comprises 15 residues. Between the trimmed V and J ends, which lost 3 bases and 2 bases, there was a span of 13 bases. CDR3 nucleotides: TGCGCCAGCAGCCACCTCTGGGGCTCTCAAGAGACCCAGTACTTC. It encodes CASSHLWGSQETQYF.

The chain couples TRBV21-1 to TRBJ2-3; TRBD2 is the table's D call, not checked against the DNA. TRBV21-1 is recorded as a pseudogene. The CDR3 covers 18 residues. The chain's CDR3 is CASSKEDGIRGPTDTQYF. CDR3 nucleotide sequence: TGTGCCAGCAGCAAAGAGGATGGCATACGAGGCCCCACAGATACGCAGTATTTT.

This clone was seen more than once but under ten times. The chain uses TRBV5-1 and TRBJ2-5; a weak D match, TRBD1 (5 bases). Germline assignment: CDR1 SGHRS and CDR2 YFSETQ. Deletions cut 5 bases from V and 3 bases from J, with 11 bases between. This CDR3 comprises 13 residues. This CDR3 is CASRGPDEETQYF. The CDR3 DNA is TGCGCCAGCAGGGGGCCCGACGAAGAGACCCAGTACTTC.

The chain joins TRBV2 to TRBJ2-7; 8 nucleotides line up with TRBD1. This CDR3 comprises 14 residues. Looked up from germline, CDR1 is SNHLY and CDR2 is FYNNEI. Germline trimming cut 6 bases from V and 2 bases from J; bases unmatched to any gene: 6. The DNA of the CDR3 is TGTGCCAGCAGGGTCGGACAGGGAACCTACGAGCAGTACTTC. It yields the protein CASRVGQGTYEQYF.

This chain uses TRBV19 with TRBJ2-1, with D unclear. CDR1 and CDR2 from the germline V gene are LNHDA and SQIVND (reference sequence). The CDR3 extends over 15 amino acids. V was trimmed by 1 base and J by 1 base, leaving 8 bases between them. The CDR3 coding sequence is TGTGCCAGTAGTATAGTTCCTAGGTCCTACAATGAGCAGTTCTTC. It translates to CASSIVPRSYNEQFF. Looking up the rest from reference TRBV19 and TRBJ2-1 gives the full variable domain: DGGITQSPKYLFRKEGQNVTLSCEQNLNHDAMYWYRQDPGQGLRLIYYSQIVNDFQKGDIAEGYSVSREKKESFPLTVTSAQKNPTAFYLCASSIVPRSYNEQFFGPGTRLTVL.